This TCR beta chain derives from a study of cytomegalovirus exposure and HLA in healthy donors. Across the whole study: The approximately 670 first-cohort repertoires shared a platform with the approximately 110 validation repertoires, as reported in a later analysis.

Study-wide findings and caveats: Confirmation was obtained in vitro that three CMV-associated chains are specific for CMV antigens.

Remarks on this clone: What it binds is not known.

Germline V lookup: CDR1 MNHNY, CDR2 SVGAGI (reference sequence). Germline trimming cut 0 bases from V and 8 bases from J; bases unmatched to any gene: 8. This CDR3 region has 15 residues. Here immunoSEQ multiplex PCR was the method, and the copy in TCRdb shows in-frame clones only, minus some. The repertoire holds around 52,000 clones, with about 92% as singletons. This clonotype originated in a young woman in good health and CMV-seronegative. The specimen was PBMCs. This chain connects TRBV6-6 to TRBJ1-2; 8 nucleotides agree with TRBD1. The CDR3 sequence is CASSYSGRGREGYTF. The CDR3 nucleotides are TGTGCCAGCAGTTACTCGGGCAGGGGGCGCGAAGGCTACACCTTC.